These 4 T cell receptor beta chains were sequenced from one sample in a study of T cells in Graves' hyperthyroidism and ophthalmopathy. The CDR3 regions of TCR beta were amplified from RNA transcripts. Using the HTBI primer set, a first-round RT-PCR was run on the TCR CDR3. TCRdb reprocessed the multiplex PCR reads with MiXCR, giving one entry per CDR3 protein. The profile covers fewer than 750,000 distinct CDR3 sequences, with about 14% appearing a single time and under 15% taken by the ten largest. The specimen sequenced was blood. Every receptor here comes from a woman in her forties or fifties with Graves' ophthalmopathy.

This clonotype was found many times. The chain is built from TRBV6-6 and TRBJ2-7; D is uncertain. V was clipped by 1 base and J by 3 bases, with 13 bases between them. Per germline, CDR1 MNHNY and CDR2 SVGAGI (reference sequence). This CDR3 contains 15 residues. Here the CDR3 reads CASSYFPSGGYEQYF. Written as DNA, the CDR3 is TGTGCCAGCAGTTACTTCCCCTCGGGCGGCTACGAGCAGTACTTC.

V usage is TRBV28 and J usage is TRBJ2-5, with no clear D. Trimming cost V 3 bases and J 0 bases, with 5 bases left between them. Germline CDR1 and CDR2: MDHEN and SYDVKM. This CDR3 contains 13 residues. The DNA for the CDR3 is TGTGCCAGCAGTTTTCTGAACCAAGAGACCCAGTACTTC. This sequence encodes CASSFLNQETQYF.

This clonotype occurred many times. V and J are TRBV7-9 and TRBJ2-5, with D possibly being TRBD1 (5 bases). Germline values: CDR1 SEHNR, CDR2 FQNEAQ (reference sequence). The V and J ends lost 1 base and 2 bases respectively, with 8 bases between them. The CDR3 totals 14 residues. CDR3 region: CASSLGNRQETQYF. CDR3 DNA sequence: TGTGCCAGCAGCTTAGGAAACAGGCAAGAGACCCAGTACTTC.

This clonotype was detected a few times. V is TRBV19 and J is TRBJ1-5, with 8 bases aligning to TRBD1. CDR3 length equals 14 residues. Trimming cost V 7 bases and J 4 bases; bases outside gene matches: 6. Germline V gene data show CDR1 as LNHDA and CDR2 as SQIVND (reference sequence). DNA for the CDR3: TGTGCCAGTACCCCTGACAGGGGAAATCAGCCCCAGCATTTT. Translation: CASTPDRGNQPQHF.